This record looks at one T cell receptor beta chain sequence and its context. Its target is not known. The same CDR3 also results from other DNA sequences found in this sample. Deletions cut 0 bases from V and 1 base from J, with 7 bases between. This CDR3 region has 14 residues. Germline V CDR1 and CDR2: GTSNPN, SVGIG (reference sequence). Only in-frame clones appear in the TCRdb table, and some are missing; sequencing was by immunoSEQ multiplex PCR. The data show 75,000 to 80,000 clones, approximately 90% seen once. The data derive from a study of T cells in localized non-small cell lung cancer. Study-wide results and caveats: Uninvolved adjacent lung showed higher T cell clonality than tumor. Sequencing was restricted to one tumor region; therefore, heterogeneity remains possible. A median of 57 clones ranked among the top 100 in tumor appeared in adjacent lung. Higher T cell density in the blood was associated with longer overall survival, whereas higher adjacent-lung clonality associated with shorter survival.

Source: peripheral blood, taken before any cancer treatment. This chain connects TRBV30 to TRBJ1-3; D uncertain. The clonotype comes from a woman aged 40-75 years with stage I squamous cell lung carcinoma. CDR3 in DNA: TGTGCCTGGAGTGTAGGCGTATCTGGAAACACCATATATTTT. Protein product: CAWSVGVSGNTIYF.